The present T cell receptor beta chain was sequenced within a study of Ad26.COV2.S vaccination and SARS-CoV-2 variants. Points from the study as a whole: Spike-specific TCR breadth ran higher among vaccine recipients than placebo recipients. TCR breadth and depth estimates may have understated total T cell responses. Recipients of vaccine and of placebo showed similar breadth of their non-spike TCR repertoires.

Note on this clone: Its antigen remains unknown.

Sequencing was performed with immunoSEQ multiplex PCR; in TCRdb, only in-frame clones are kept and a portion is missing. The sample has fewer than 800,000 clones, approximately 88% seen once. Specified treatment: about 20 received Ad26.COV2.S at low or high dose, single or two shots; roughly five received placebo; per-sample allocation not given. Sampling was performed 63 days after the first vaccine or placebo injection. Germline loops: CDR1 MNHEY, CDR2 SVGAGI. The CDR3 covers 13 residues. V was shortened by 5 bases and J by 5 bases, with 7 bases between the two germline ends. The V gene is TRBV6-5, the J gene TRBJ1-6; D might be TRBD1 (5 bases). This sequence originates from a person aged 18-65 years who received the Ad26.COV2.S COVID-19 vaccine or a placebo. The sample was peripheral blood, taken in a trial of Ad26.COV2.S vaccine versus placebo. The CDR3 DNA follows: TGTGCCAGCAGTCTGACAGATAATTCACCCCTCCACTTT. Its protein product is CASSLTDNSPLHF.